Below are 3 T cell receptor beta chains sequenced from a single sample in a study of metastatic and nonmetastatic thyroid tumors (dated by TCRdb to the early 2020s). No patient had received any treatment before thyroid surgery. The library was prepared using PCR. The instrument given in TCRdb is Illumina HiSeq 4000. TCRdb ran its own pipeline on the public reads, namely fastp trimming at Q25 and MiXCR clone calling, and kept in-frame beta chains. Counted in this sample were roughly 58,000 clones; about 4% of them appeared once. The ten most abundant clones make up about a fifth of the sample. The sequencing sample was made of blood. All receptors come from a female donor with papillary thyroid cancer or a benign thyroid nodule (not recorded which). Some clones in this sample may be carry-over from other donors' samples.

At least ten counts were recorded for this clone. The DNA is left out, because the CDR3 cannot be placed on it with certainty; the CDR3 is given as TCRdb lists it. The chain recombines TRBV20-1 with TRBJ2-7; the listed D gene, TRBD1, was not tested against the DNA. Germline CDR1 is DFQATT and CDR2 is SNEGSKA (reference sequence). From its first to its last residue, the CDR3 has 14 amino acids. Here the CDR3 reads CSARKEVGYGTEYF.

This clone has a count of ten or more. The chain links TRBV28 to TRBJ1-1; the D is unclear. Trimming cost V 2 bases and J 1 base, with 5 bases left between them. Germline V gives CDR1 MDHEN, CDR2 SYDVKM. The CDR3 runs 13 residues. CDR3 DNA: TGTGCCAGCAGTTTAGGGGAGAACACTGAAGCTTTCTTT. Its translation: CASSLGENTEAFF.

Turning to this clone: A much larger clone differs by one base, so this may be a read error. Other nucleotide sequences in the sample specify the same CDR3. The gene calls are TRBV18 and TRBJ2-2; D is uncertain. This CDR3 is 11 amino acids long. CDR1 is KGHSH, CDR2 LQKENI, per germline. The V and J ends lost 3 bases and 8 bases respectively, with 4 bases between them. The CDR3 protein is CASSPQGELFF. As DNA, the CDR3 is TGTGCCAGCTCACCTCAGGGGGAGCTGTTTTTT.